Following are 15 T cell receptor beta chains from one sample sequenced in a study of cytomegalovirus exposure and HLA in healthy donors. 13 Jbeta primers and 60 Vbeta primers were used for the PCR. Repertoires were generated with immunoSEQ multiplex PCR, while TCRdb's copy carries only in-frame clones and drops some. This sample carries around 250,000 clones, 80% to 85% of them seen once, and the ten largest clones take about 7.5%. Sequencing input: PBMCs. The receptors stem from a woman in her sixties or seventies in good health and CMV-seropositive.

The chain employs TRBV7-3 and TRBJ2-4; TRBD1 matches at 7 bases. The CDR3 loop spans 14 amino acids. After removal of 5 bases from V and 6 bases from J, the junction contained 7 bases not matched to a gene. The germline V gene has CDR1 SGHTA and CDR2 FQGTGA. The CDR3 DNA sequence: TGTGCCAGCAGCCCGGGACAGCCGCCAAACATTCAGTACTTC. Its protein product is CASSPGQPPNIQYF.

The CDR3 protein is CASSLPGQGLYEQYF. In nucleotides, the CDR3 is TGTGCCAGCAGCTTGCCCGGACAGGGACTCTACGAGCAGTACTTC. The chain joins TRBV5-4 to TRBJ2-7; 8 positions agree with TRBD1. CDR1 is SGHNT, CDR2 YYREEE, per germline (reference sequence). V trimming: 1 base; J trimming: 3 bases; junction bases outside the gene matches: 6. The CDR3 totals 15 residues.

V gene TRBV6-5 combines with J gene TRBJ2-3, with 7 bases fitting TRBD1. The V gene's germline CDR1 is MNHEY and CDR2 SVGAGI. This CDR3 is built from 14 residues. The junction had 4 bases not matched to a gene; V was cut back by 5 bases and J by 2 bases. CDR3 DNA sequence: TGTGCCAGCAGTAAGGGACAGCTCACAGATACGCAGTATTTT. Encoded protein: CASSKGQLTDTQYF.

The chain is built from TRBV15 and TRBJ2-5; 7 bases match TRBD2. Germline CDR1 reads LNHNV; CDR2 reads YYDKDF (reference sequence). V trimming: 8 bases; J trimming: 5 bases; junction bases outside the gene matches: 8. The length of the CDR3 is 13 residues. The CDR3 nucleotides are TGTGCCACCTCTTGGGGGGGTATCGAGACCCAGTACTTC. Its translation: CATSWGGIETQYF. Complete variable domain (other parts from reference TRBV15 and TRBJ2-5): DAMVIQNPRYQVTQFGKPVTLSCSQTLNHNVMYWYQQKSSQAPKLLFHYYDKDFNNEADTPDNFQSRRPNTSFCFLDIRSPGLGDTAMYLCATSWGGIETQYFGPGTRLLVL.

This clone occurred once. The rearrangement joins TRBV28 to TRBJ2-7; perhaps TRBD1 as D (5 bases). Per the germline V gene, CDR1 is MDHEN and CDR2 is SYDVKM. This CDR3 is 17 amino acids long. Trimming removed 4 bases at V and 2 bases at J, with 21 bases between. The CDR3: CASSYTPGQQLTYEQYF. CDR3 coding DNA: TGTGCCAGCAGTTACACCCCCGGACAACAATTAACCTACGAGCAGTACTTC.

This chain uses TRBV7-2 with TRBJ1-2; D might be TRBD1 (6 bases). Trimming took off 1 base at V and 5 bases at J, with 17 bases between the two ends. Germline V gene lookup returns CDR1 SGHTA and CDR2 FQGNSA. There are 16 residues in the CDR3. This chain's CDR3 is CASSLVGGGRRYGYTF. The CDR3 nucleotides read TGTGCCAGCAGCTTAGTAGGGGGGGGCAGGAGGTATGGCTACACCTTC.

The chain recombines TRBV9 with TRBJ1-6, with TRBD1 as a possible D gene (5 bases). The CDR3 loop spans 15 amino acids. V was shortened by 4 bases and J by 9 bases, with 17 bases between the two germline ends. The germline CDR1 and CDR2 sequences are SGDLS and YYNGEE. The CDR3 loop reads CASSLGTTGGSPLHF. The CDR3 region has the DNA TGTGCCAGCAGCTTAGGGACCACCGGAGGTTCACCCCTCCACTTT.

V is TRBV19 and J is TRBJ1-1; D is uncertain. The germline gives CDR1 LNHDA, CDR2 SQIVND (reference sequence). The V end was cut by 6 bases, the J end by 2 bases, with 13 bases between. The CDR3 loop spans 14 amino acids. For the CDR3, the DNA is TGTGCCAGTAGGATCCCCGGGAGAAACACTGAAGCTTTCTTT. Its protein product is CASRIPGRNTEAFF.

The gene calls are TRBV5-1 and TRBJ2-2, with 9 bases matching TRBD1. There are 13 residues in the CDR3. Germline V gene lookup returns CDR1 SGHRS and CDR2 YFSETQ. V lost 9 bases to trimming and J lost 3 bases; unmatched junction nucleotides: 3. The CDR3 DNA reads TGCGCCACCCGGACAGGGGACACCGGGGAGCTGTTTTTT. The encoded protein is CATRTGDTGELFF.

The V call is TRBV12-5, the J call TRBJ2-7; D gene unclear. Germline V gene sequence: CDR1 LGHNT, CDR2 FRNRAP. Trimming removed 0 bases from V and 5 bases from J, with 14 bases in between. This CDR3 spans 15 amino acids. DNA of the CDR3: TGTGCTAGTGGTTTGGTAGAAAGTAGCATCGACGAGCAGTACTTC. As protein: CASGLVESSIDEQYF.

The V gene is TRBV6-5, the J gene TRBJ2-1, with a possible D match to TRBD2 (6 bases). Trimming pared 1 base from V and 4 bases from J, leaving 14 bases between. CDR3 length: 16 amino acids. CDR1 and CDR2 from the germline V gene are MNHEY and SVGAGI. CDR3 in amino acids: CASSYWGAGNYNEQFF. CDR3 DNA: TGTGCCAGCAGTTACTGGGGTGCGGGAAATTACAATGAGCAGTTCTTC.

As DNA, the CDR3 is TGTGCCAGCAGCTCTGGGACATTGGGTCACGAGCAGTACTTC. This encodes CASSSGTLGHEQYF. The chain employs TRBV9 and TRBJ2-7; maybe TRBD1 (6 bases). Germline V gene sequence: CDR1 SGDLS, CDR2 YYNGEE. CDR3 length: 14 amino acids. V was clipped by 4 bases and J by 5 bases, with 16 bases between them.

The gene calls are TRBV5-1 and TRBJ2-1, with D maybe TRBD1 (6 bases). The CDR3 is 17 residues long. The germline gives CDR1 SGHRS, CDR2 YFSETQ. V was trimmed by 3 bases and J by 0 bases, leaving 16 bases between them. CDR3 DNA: TGCGCCAGCAGCTCCCCCCTCTCGGACAGCTCCTACAATGAGCAGTTCTTC. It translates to CASSSPLSDSSYNEQFF.

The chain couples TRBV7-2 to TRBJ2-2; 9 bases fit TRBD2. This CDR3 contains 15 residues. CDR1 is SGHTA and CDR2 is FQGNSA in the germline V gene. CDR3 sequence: CAETVRGRGTGELFF. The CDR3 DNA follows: TGTGCAGAGACGGTCCGCGGGAGGGGTACCGGGGAGCTGTTTTTT.

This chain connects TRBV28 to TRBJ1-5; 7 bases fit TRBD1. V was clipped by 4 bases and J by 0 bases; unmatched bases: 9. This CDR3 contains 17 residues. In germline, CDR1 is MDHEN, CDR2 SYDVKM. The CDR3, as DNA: TGTGCCAGCAGTTCAGGGCGGACAGGTTATAGCAATCAGCCCCAGCATTTT. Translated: CASSSGRTGYSNQPQHF. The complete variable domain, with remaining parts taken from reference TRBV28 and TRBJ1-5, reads DVKVTQSSRYLVKRTGEKVFLECVQDMDHENMFWYRQDPGLGLRLIYFSYDVKMKEKGDIPEGYSVSREKKERFSLILESASTNQTSMYLCASSSGRTGYSNQPQHFGDGTRLSIL.